The 25 T cell receptor beta chains in this list originate from one sample, sequenced in a study of blood T cell repertoires in COVID-19. The method was immunoSEQ multiplex PCR; TCRdb's version includes in-frame clones alone and lacks a portion of them. The sample yields approximately 350,000 clones, roughly nine tenths seen once. Source material: PBMCs or T cells enriched from blood (not recorded which). All receptors derive from a woman between 25 and 40 years old who had recovered from COVID-19.

The genes are TRBV5-1 and TRBJ1-1; 10 bases are a match to TRBD1. CDR1 SGHRS and CDR2 YFSETQ come from the germline V gene. The CDR3 extends over 16 amino acids. V shed 5 bases and J 0 bases; nucleotides not matched to a gene: 7. CDR3 loop: CASRTGTGAMNTEAFF. CDR3 in DNA: TGCGCCAGCAGAACCGGGACAGGGGCGATGAACACTGAAGCTTTCTTT.

This clone has a handful of counts. The chain links TRBV6-5 to TRBJ2-7; the match to TRBD2 covers 7 bases. Losses at the gene ends were 7 bases for V and 5 bases for J; bases not matched to a gene: 11. Per the germline V gene, CDR1 is MNHEY and CDR2 is SVGAGI. The CDR3 has 14 amino acids. CDR3 protein: CASTPVGGSDEQYF. In DNA form, the CDR3 reads TGTGCCAGCACTCCCGTGGGAGGGAGCGACGAGCAGTACTTC.

This clone was observed a few times. The chain couples TRBV7-8 to TRBJ1-2; 7 bases line up with TRBD1. The length of the CDR3 is 14 residues. Losses at the gene ends were 5 bases for V and 5 bases for J; bases not matched to a gene: 8. Germline CDR1 SGHVS, CDR2 FQNEAQ. The CDR3 coding sequence is TGTGCCAGCAGCGTGACAGGGTCTGGGTATGGCTACACCTTC. As protein: CASSVTGSGYGYTF.

This sequence joins TRBV9 and TRBJ2-3, with a weak D call TRBD2 (5 bases). V was cut by 5 bases and J by 4 bases, with 14 bases left in between. The CDR3 is made up of 14 amino acids. Per the germline V gene, CDR1 is SGDLS and CDR2 is YYNGEE. The CDR3 sequence is CASSSGRSADTQYF. In DNA form, the CDR3 reads TGTGCCAGCAGTTCTGGGAGAAGCGCAGATACGCAGTATTTT. The full variable domain, with the rest looked up from reference TRBV9 and TRBJ2-3, is DSGVTQTPKHLITATGQRVTLRCSPRSGDLSVYWYQQSLDQGLQFLIQYYNGEERAKGNILERFSAQQFPDLHSELNLSSLELGDSALYFCASSSGRSADTQYFGPGTRLTVL.

In its sample, this clone was seen once. The chain uses TRBV5-1 and TRBJ2-2; 10 nucleotides align to TRBD2. Germline V gives CDR1 SGHRS, CDR2 YFSETQ. V dropped 4 bases and J dropped 7; count of bases not matched to a gene: 10. The CDR3 is made up of 16 amino acids. CDR3 protein: CASSPGGTSDFGELFF. The CDR3 bases are TGCGCCAGCAGCCCGGGGGGGACTAGCGATTTCGGGGAGCTGTTTTTT.

The chain employs TRBV15 and TRBJ1-1; a possible D gene is TRBD1 (6 bases). This CDR3 comprises 15 residues. Germline V lookup: CDR1 LNHNV, CDR2 YYDKDF (reference sequence). The V end lost 0 bases, the J end lost 9 bases, and 17 bases lay between the germline ends. The CDR3 DNA reads TGTGCCACCAGCAGAGACACTTTCGGACAGTCGAAAGCTTTCTTT. This encodes CATSRDTFGQSKAFF.

The chain links TRBV10-3 to TRBJ1-2; weak D call: TRBD1 (5 bases). Trimming took off 3 bases at V and 2 bases at J, with 13 bases between the two ends. This CDR3 contains 15 residues. From germline, CDR1 is ENHRY and CDR2 SYGVKD. CDR3 in amino acids: CAISDTGLTNYGYTF. The CDR3 DNA reads TGTGCCATCAGTGACACGGGACTGACAAACTATGGCTACACCTTC.

The rearrangement uses TRBV27 and TRBJ1-1; the D gene is possibly TRBD1 (6 bases). Per the germline V gene, CDR1 is MNHEY and CDR2 is SMNVEV (reference sequence). CDR3 length: 14 residues. V was clipped by 5 bases and J by 3 bases, with 13 bases between them. In DNA, the CDR3 is TGTGCCAGCAGTCGACGCGAGGGGGACACTGAAGCTTTCTTT. Translating it yields CASSRREGDTEAFF.

The V call is TRBV27, the J call TRBJ1-1, with a weak D call TRBD1 (6 bases). Germline V gene lookup returns CDR1 MNHEY and CDR2 SMNVEV (reference sequence). The CDR3 is made up of 15 amino acids. V was cut by 5 bases and J by 3 bases, with 16 bases left in between. The CDR3 coding sequence is TGTGCCAGCAGTGCACCCCCAGGGGCCTACACTGAAGCTTTCTTT. It encodes CASSAPPGAYTEAFF.

The CDR3 sequence: CASSEATGFWDSYYGYTF. For the CDR3, the DNA is TGTGCCAGCAGTGAAGCGACTGGGTTTTGGGACAGCTACTATGGCTACACCTTC. The chain employs TRBV6-1 and TRBJ1-2; 7 bases are shared with TRBD1. Germline V gene lookup returns CDR1 MNHNS and CDR2 SASEGT. Germline trimming cut 0 bases from V and 3 bases from J; bases unmatched to any gene: 13. This CDR3 is built from 18 residues.

This chain connects TRBV19 to TRBJ1-2; tentatively, D is TRBD1 (6 bases). The CDR3 totals 14 residues. Trimming stripped 3 bases from V and 5 bases from J, with 13 bases between. Germline assignment: CDR1 LNHDA and CDR2 SQIVND (reference sequence). CDR3 nucleotide sequence: TGTGCCAGTAGTATTAACAGGGAGAGATATGGCTACACCTTC. Encoded protein: CASSINRERYGYTF.

The chain carries TRBV7-2 and TRBJ1-2; D call uncertain. This CDR3 is 13 amino acids long. The germline CDR1 and CDR2 sequences are SGHTA and FQGNSA. V dropped 6 bases and J dropped 3 bases, with 11 bases sitting between them. The chain's CDR3 is CASSRRSHYGYTF. For the CDR3, the DNA is TGTGCCAGCAGTCGTCGGAGCCACTATGGCTACACCTTC.

CDR3 nucleotide sequence: TGTGCCAGCAGCTTAGGACAGTGGGCTAATGAAAAACTGTTTTTT. Encoded protein: CASSLGQWANEKLFF. The rearrangement links TRBV7-2 to TRBJ1-4; the D gene is possibly TRBD1 (5 bases). CDR1 is SGHTA and CDR2 is FQGNSA in the germline V gene. The V gene lost 1 base and the J gene lost 3 bases, with 9 bases spanning the gap. The CDR3 length is 15 residues.

The gene calls are TRBV5-1 and TRBJ2-5; D is unresolved. Trimming pared 0 bases from V and 7 bases from J, leaving 7 bases between. The CDR3 contains 12 residues. CDR1 is SGHRS, CDR2 YFSETQ, per germline. The CDR3 DNA sequence: TGCGCCAGCAGCTTGGAGTACGGGACCCAGTACTTC. Amino acid sequence: CASSLEYGTQYF.

The chain couples TRBV6-2 or TRBV6-3 to TRBJ2-2; 12 nucleotides align to TRBD1. The germline V gene encodes CDR1 MNHEY and CDR2 SVGEGT. The CDR3 runs to 16 residues. V shed 4 bases and J 3 bases; nucleotides not matched to a gene: 3. The DNA of the CDR3 is TGTGCCAGCAGTTGGGGGACAGGGGGCTACACCGGGGAGCTGTTTTTT. It specifies CASSWGTGGYTGELFF.

V usage is TRBV19 and J usage is TRBJ1-6; a possible D gene is TRBD1 (5 bases). The germline V gene has CDR1 LNHDA and CDR2 SQIVND (reference sequence). Trimming took 7 bases from V and 3 from J, leaving 13 bases between them. The length of the CDR3 is 15 residues. CDR3 nucleotides: TGTGCCAGTACCCCAAGTGACAGCTATAATTCACCCCTCCACTTT. Amino acids: CASTPSDSYNSPLHF.

The CDR3 loop is CASSYSQELNTEAFF. The CDR3 coding sequence is TGTGCCAGCAGTTACTCACAGGAGCTGAACACTGAAGCTTTCTTT. V is TRBV6-5 and J is TRBJ1-1; D possibly corresponds to TRBD1 (5 bases). CDR1 MNHEY and CDR2 SVGAGI come from the germline V gene. This CDR3 has 15 amino acids. V dropped 0 bases and J dropped 0 bases, with 8 bases sitting between them.

This sequence joins TRBV11-2 and TRBJ2-3; tentative D call: TRBD2 (7 bases). Germline values: CDR1 SGHAT, CDR2 FQNNGV. Trimming removed 7 bases at V and 2 bases at J, with 22 bases between. The length of the CDR3 is 17 residues. CDR3 in amino acids: CASTPDRGAWLTDTQYF. Written as DNA, the CDR3 is TGTGCCAGCACCCCAGACCGGGGGGCCTGGCTCACAGATACGCAGTATTTT.

This rearrangement joins TRBV7-2 to TRBJ1-2; tentative D call: TRBD1 (6 bases). This CDR3 spans 16 amino acids. The V gene's germline CDR1 is SGHTA and CDR2 FQGNSA. V lost 6 bases and J 1 base, leaving 18 bases between the germline ends. The CDR3, as DNA: TGTGCCAGCAGTGGCCACGACCGGACAGATAACTATGGCTACACCTTC. Amino acids: CASSGHDRTDNYGYTF.

The chain carries TRBV5-1 and TRBJ2-1; TRBD2 might be the D (5 bases). Germline values: CDR1 SGHRS, CDR2 YFSETQ. The CDR3 sequence is 13 residues long. Trimming took off 4 bases at V and 10 bases at J, with 15 bases between the two ends. CDR3 sequence reads: CASSPDGVREQFF. CDR3 coding DNA: TGCGCCAGCAGCCCCGACGGGGTTCGGGAGCAGTTCTTC.

The chain joins TRBV5-1 to TRBJ2-7, with D possibly matching TRBD1 (5 bases). Trimming took 0 bases from V and 2 from J, leaving 12 bases between them. This CDR3 has 15 amino acids. The germline gives CDR1 SGHRS, CDR2 YFSETQ. CDR3 region: CASSLGWGAPYEQYF. The CDR3 region has the DNA TGCGCCAGCAGCTTGGGGTGGGGCGCACCCTACGAGCAGTACTTC.

J is TRBJ1-2 and V is TRBV28; D gene uncertain. Trimming left V 7 bases short and J 5 bases short, with 11 bases between. CDR1 and CDR2 (germline): MDHEN, SYDVKM. This CDR3 has 12 amino acids. The CDR3 DNA reads TGTGCCAGCAATGTAGCAGCTTATGGCTACACCTTC. Its translation: CASNVAAYGYTF.

V gene TRBV5-4 combines with J gene TRBJ2-7, with D possibly TRBD1 on 6 matching bases. This CDR3 contains 16 residues. Germline CDR1 is SGHNT and CDR2 is YYREEE (reference sequence). V dropped 4 bases and J dropped 6 bases, with 23 bases sitting between them. CDR3 in amino acids: CASSRSLGAGTLEQYF. The CDR3 nucleotides read TGTGCCAGCAGCCGAAGCCTGGGGGCAGGTACCCTCGAGCAGTACTTC.

This clone was seen once. The rearrangement joins TRBV4-1 to TRBJ1-5, with TRBD1 matching 9 bases. Germline values: CDR1 MGHRA, CDR2 YSYEKL. Trimming cost V 5 bases and J 3 bases; bases outside gene matches: 14. The CDR3 spans 18 residues. In nucleotides, the CDR3 is TGCGCCAGCAGCTCAAGTTGGGCAGACAGGGGGTTCAATCAGCCCCAGCATTTT. Encoded protein: CASSSSWADRGFNQPQHF.

J is TRBJ1-4 and V is TRBV28; D possibly corresponds to TRBD1 (6 bases). The V end was cut by 2 bases, the J end by 11 bases, with 12 bases between. Germline values: CDR1 MDHEN, CDR2 SYDVKM. The CDR3 is 13 amino acids. As DNA, the CDR3 is TGTGCCAGCAGTTTAGGACAGCAGGTCAAACTGTTTTTT. It yields the protein CASSLGQQVKLFF. Full variable domain (missing parts from reference TRBV28 and TRBJ1-4): DVKVTQSSRYLVKRTGEKVFLECVQDMDHENMFWYRQDPGLGLRLIYFSYDVKMKEKGDIPEGYSVSREKKERFSLILESASTNQTSMYLCASSLGQQVKLFFGSGTQLSVL.